This T cell receptor (beta chain) was identified during a study of cytomegalovirus exposure and HLA in healthy donors. Study context: Early released data had tens of millions of unique TCRs, all coming from HLA-typed donors. Study-level points and caveats: Indistinguishable V segments such as TRBV6-2 and TRBV6-3 were excluded. The study assumed roughly uniform donor sequencing depth for presence/absence analyses. Using the classifier, cytomegalovirus status was reportedly diagnosed with high specificity and sensitivity.

Note on this clone: What it binds is unknown.

Germline-derived CDR1 and CDR2 are SGDLS and YYNGEE. With 1 base removed from V and 2 bases from J, the gap between germline ends came to 11 bases. The CDR3 runs 15 residues. 13 Jbeta primers and 60 Vbeta primers were used for the PCR. Profiling relied on immunoSEQ multiplex PCR, and the TCRdb table lists in-frame clones only, not all of them. Seen here are about 190,000 clones, 70% to 75% observed once, and the top ten hold 4.5% to 5.5%. V is TRBV9 and J is TRBJ2-3, with D possibly matching TRBD2 (6 bases). Sequencing used PBMCs. The sequence was obtained from a man between 25 and 39 years old in good health and CMV-seropositive. CDR3 protein: CASSVIAAPTDTQYF. The CDR3 bases are TGTGCCAGCAGCGTAATAGCGGCCCCCACAGATACGCAGTATTTT. The full variable domain, rest sourced from reference TRBV9 and TRBJ2-3, is DSGVTQTPKHLITATGQRVTLRCSPRSGDLSVYWYQQSLDQGLQFLIQYYNGEERAKGNILERFSAQQFPDLHSELNLSSLELGDSALYFCASSVIAAPTDTQYFGPGTRLTVL.